These 23 T cell receptor beta chains originate from one sample sequenced in a study of blood T cell repertoires in COVID-19. The assay was immunoSEQ multiplex PCR, and TCRdb's table has in-frame clones only and misses some. This table has 45,000 to 65,000 clones, roughly nine tenths appearing once. The specimen sequenced was peripheral blood. The receptors originated from a man older than 75 in a cohort sampled during active COVID-19.

The V call is TRBV7-2, the J call TRBJ1-5; TRBD1 might be the D (6 bases). The CDR3 extends over 15 amino acids. From germline, CDR1 is SGHTA and CDR2 FQGNSA. Between the trimmed V and J ends, which lost 5 bases and 2 bases, there was a span of 13 bases. In DNA, the CDR3 is TGTGCCAGCAGCGGGGGGGCGGGGGGCAATCAGCCCCAGCATTTT. This translates into CASSGGAGGNQPQHF. Together with reference TRBV7-2 and TRBJ1-5, the CDR3 gives the full variable domain: GAGVSQSPSNKVTEKGKDVELRCDPISGHTALYWYRQSLGQGLEFLIYFQGNSAPDKSGLPSDRFSAERTGGSVSTLTIQRTQQEDSAVYLCASSGGAGGNQPQHFGDGTRLSIL.

The chain combines TRBV6-6 with TRBJ2-2; 10 bases fit TRBD1. Germline CDR1 is MNHNY and CDR2 is SVGAGI (reference sequence). The CDR3 is made up of 14 amino acids. V lost 7 bases and J lost 5; bases outside the gene matches: 4. CDR3 DNA: TGTGCCAGCACAGACAGGGGGCAGACCGGGGAGCTGTTTTTT. Its protein product is CASTDRGQTGELFF.

Concerning this clone: This CDR3 is also generated by other DNA sequences in the sample. The genes are TRBV3-1 (or the pseudogene TRBV3-2) and TRBJ2-5; D may be TRBD2 (7 bases). V was cut by 0 bases and J by 5 bases, with 13 bases left in between. Per germline, CDR1 LGHDT and CDR2 YNNKEL (reference sequence). CDR3 length equals 15 residues. CDR3 residues: CASSQDTGGRETQYF. The CDR3 DNA is TGTGCCAGCAGCCAAGACACCGGGGGGCGGGAGACCCAGTACTTC.

This rearrangement joins TRBV19 to TRBJ2-7, with TRBD1 identical over 8 bases. Germline V gives CDR1 LNHDA, CDR2 SQIVND (reference sequence). This CDR3 region has 14 residues. Losses at the gene ends were 2 bases for V and 5 bases for J; bases not matched to a gene: 5. The CDR3 coding sequence is TGTGCCAGTAGTATAAAGCAGGGGGCTCACGAGCAGTACTTC. It yields the protein CASSIKQGAHEQYF.

V usage is TRBV4-1 and J usage is TRBJ2-7; D may be TRBD1 (5 bases). The germline V and J ends were trimmed by 0 bases and 1 base, with 10 bases remaining between them. The CDR3 runs 15 residues. The V gene's germline CDR1 is MGHRA and CDR2 YSYEKL. CDR3 amino acids: CASSQDRTPSYEQYF. The CDR3 DNA is TGCGCCAGCAGCCAAGATCGGACACCATCCTACGAGCAGTACTTC.

In this sample, this clone turned up a few times. This chain joins TRBV6-5 and TRBJ1-1, with D tentatively TRBD1 (5 bases). From germline, CDR1 is MNHEY and CDR2 SVGAGI. The CDR3 has 15 amino acids. Trimming pared 6 bases from V and 1 base from J, leaving 15 bases between. The CDR3 reads CASSRDWAGNTEAFF. CDR3 DNA sequence: TGTGCCAGCAGCCGGGACTGGGCCGGGAACACTGAAGCTTTCTTT.

This sequence joins TRBV30 and TRBJ2-7; D perhaps matches TRBD1 (6 bases). V lost 0 bases and J 2 bases, leaving 14 bases between the germline ends. The V gene's germline CDR1 is GTSNPN and CDR2 SVGIG (reference sequence). The CDR3 is made up of 15 amino acids. As DNA, the CDR3 is TGTGCCTGGAGTGTACCGGGACACATGGCCTACGAGCAGTACTTC. Translating it yields CAWSVPGHMAYEQYF. Variable domain in full (rest from reference TRBV30 and TRBJ2-7): SQTIHQWPATLVQPVGSPLSLECTVEGTSNPNLYWYRQAAGRGLQLLFYSVGIGQISSEVPQNLSASRPQDRQFILSSKKLLLSDSGFYLCAWSVPGHMAYEQYFGPGTRLTVT.

This chain links TRBV2 with TRBJ2-3, with D tentatively TRBD2 (6 bases). Per the germline V gene, CDR1 is SNHLY and CDR2 is FYNNEI. The CDR3 is 11 amino acids. The V end was cut by 6 bases, the J end by 5 bases, with 6 bases between. The CDR3 DNA reads as TGTGCCAGCAGGGGGGGAGATACGCAGTATTTT. Translation: CASRGGDTQYF.

The J gene is TRBJ1-6, the V gene TRBV6-1, with D possibly TRBD1 on 6 matching bases. This CDR3 comprises 13 residues. Germline V CDR1 and CDR2: MNHNS, SASEGT. The germline V and J ends were trimmed by 7 bases and 7 bases, with 11 bases remaining between them. The CDR3 DNA sequence: TGTGCCAGCAAGGCAGGGGAGAATTCACCCCTCCACTTT. This encodes CASKAGENSPLHF.

The V gene is TRBV30, the J gene TRBJ2-7; 8 nucleotides align to TRBD2. V lost 1 base and J lost 3; bases outside the gene matches: 2. CDR1 is GTSNPN, CDR2 SVGIG, per germline (reference sequence). CDR3 length: 13 residues. The DNA of the CDR3 is TGTGCCTGGAGTGGTGCGGGAGGCTACGAGCAGTACTTC. As protein: CAWSGAGGYEQYF.

The genes are TRBV30 and TRBJ2-1; TRBD2 aligns across 8 bases. CDR1 is GTSNPN and CDR2 is SVGIG in the germline V gene (reference sequence). The J segment lost 0 bases and the V segment lost 1 base, leaving 2 bases of the junction unmatched. The CDR3 runs to 15 residues. The CDR3 DNA sequence: TGTGCCTGGAGTGAAAGCGGGGGCTCCTACAATGAGCAGTTCTTC. It specifies CAWSESGGSYNEQFF.

V and J are TRBV12-5 and TRBJ2-2; no reliable D call. With 3 bases removed from V and 10 bases from J, the gap between germline ends came to 9 bases. The CDR3 loop spans 12 amino acids. CDR1 is LGHNT and CDR2 is FRNRAP in the germline V gene. CDR3 residues: CASGLSELELFF. The CDR3, as DNA: TGTGCTAGTGGTTTATCTGAACTGGAGCTGTTTTTT.

This rearrangement joins TRBV5-1 to TRBJ1-6; D is possibly TRBD1 (5 bases). The germline V gene encodes CDR1 SGHRS and CDR2 YFSETQ. CDR3 length equals 15 residues. The V gene lost 4 bases and the J gene lost 5 bases, with 13 bases spanning the gap. The CDR3 region has the DNA TGCGCCAGCAGCGACCGGGGGATCAATAATTCACCCCTCCACTTT. This codes for CASSDRGINNSPLHF. Together with reference TRBV5-1 and TRBJ1-6, the CDR3 gives the full variable domain: KAGVTQTPRYLIKTRGQQVTLSCSPISGHRSVSWYQQTPGQGLQFLFEYFSETQRNKGNFPGRFSGRQFSNSRSEMNVSTLELGDSALYLCASSDRGINNSPLHFGNGTRLTVT.

This clone is a singleton in its sample. Other nucleotide sequences in the sample specify the same CDR3. The chain links TRBV30 to TRBJ1-5, with TRBD1 matching 10 bases. Germline V CDR1 and CDR2: GTSNPN, SVGIG (reference sequence). The ends lost 5 bases at V and 4 bases at J; junction bases unmatched: 2. This CDR3 is built from 13 residues. The CDR3 DNA sequence: TGTGCCTGGTCGGACAGGGGGAATCAGCCCCAGCATTTT. Protein product: CAWSDRGNQPQHF.

This clone was found a few times. The genes are TRBV24-1 and TRBJ2-3; 10 bases are shared with TRBD1. CDR1 is KGHDR, CDR2 SFDVKD, per germline. Trimming removed 0 bases from V and 1 base from J; junction bases left unmatched: 0. There are 16 residues in the CDR3. This chain's CDR3 is CATSDLGTGGTDTQYF. The CDR3 nucleotides read TGTGCCACCAGTGATTTGGGGACAGGGGGCACAGATACGCAGTATTTT.

The chain carries TRBV5-1 and TRBJ2-5; 12 nucleotides line up with TRBD2. Germline V gene lookup returns CDR1 SGHRS and CDR2 YFSETQ. CDR3 length: 16 amino acids. The J segment lost 0 bases and the V segment lost 4 bases, leaving 4 bases of the junction unmatched. The CDR3 coding sequence is TGCGCCAGCAGCCGCCGGACTAGCGGGAACCAAGAGACCCAGTACTTC. Encoded protein: CASSRRTSGNQETQYF. Full variable domain (rest looked up from reference TRBV5-1 and TRBJ2-5): KAGVTQTPRYLIKTRGQQVTLSCSPISGHRSVSWYQQTPGQGLQFLFEYFSETQRNKGNFPGRFSGRQFSNSRSEMNVSTLELGDSALYLCASSRRTSGNQETQYFGPGTRLLVL.

V and J are TRBV9 and TRBJ1-2; 8 nucleotides agree with TRBD1. Germline V gene sequence: CDR1 SGDLS, CDR2 YYNGEE. After removal of 3 bases from V and 3 bases from J, the junction contained 7 bases not matched to a gene. The CDR3 extends over 15 amino acids. CDR3 bases: TGTGCCAGCAGCGCGACGACAGGGGCTCACTATGGCTACACCTTC. It specifies CASSATTGAHYGYTF.

This clone was found a few times. The chain links TRBV10-2 to TRBJ1-5; D perhaps matches TRBD1 (6 bases). The CDR3 consists of 13 residues. CDR1 and CDR2 from the germline V gene are WSHSY and SAAADI. V was trimmed by 3 bases and J by 5 bases, leaving 8 bases between them. DNA of the CDR3: TGCGCCAGCAGTGAACAGGGTGATCAGCCCCAGCATTTT. This encodes CASSEQGDQPQHF.

The chain links TRBV24-1 to TRBJ2-2; D might be TRBD1 (5 bases). The CDR3 is 13 amino acids. The germline V gene has CDR1 KGHDR and CDR2 SFDVKD. Trimming pared 9 bases from V and 3 bases from J, leaving 10 bases between. The CDR3 region has the DNA TGTGCCACCCAGGGCCCGTACACCGGGGAGCTGTTTTTT. This codes for CATQGPYTGELFF.

The V and J genes are TRBV7-8 and TRBJ1-3; D uncertain. Germline V lookup: CDR1 SGHVS, CDR2 FQNEAQ. The CDR3 sequence is 16 residues long. The germline V and J ends were trimmed by 1 base and 4 bases, with 14 bases remaining between them. The CDR3 coding sequence is TGTGCCAGCAGCTTAGACAGAGTAATAAGCGGAAACACCATATATTTT. Translated: CASSLDRVISGNTIYF.

The V and J genes are TRBV7-9 and TRBJ1-2; D possibly corresponds to TRBD1 (5 bases). The CDR3 sequence is 15 residues long. The germline CDR1 and CDR2 sequences are SEHNR and FQNEAQ (reference sequence). Trimming took 7 bases from V and 1 from J, leaving 16 bases between them. CDR3 residues: CASTPLDRSNYGYTF. CDR3 DNA: TGTGCCAGCACCCCCCTTGACAGAAGTAACTATGGCTACACCTTC.

This chain's CDR3 is CASIPGQGVHEQYF. The CDR3 DNA reads as TGTGCCAGCATCCCGGGACAGGGGGTCCACGAGCAGTACTTC. The genes are TRBV5-5 and TRBJ2-7; TRBD1 matches at 11 bases. With 6 bases clipped from V and 5 bases from J, the junction kept 7 bases outside the gene matches. The CDR3 extends over 14 amino acids. Germline CDR1 SGHKS, CDR2 YYEKEE (reference sequence).

The chain joins TRBV9 to TRBJ2-6; 9 bases align to TRBD1. Germline lookup yields CDR1 SGDLS and CDR2 YYNGEE. J lost 2 bases, V lost 2 bases, and 5 bases had no gene match. The CDR3 runs to 17 residues. The CDR3: CASSVSTGGAGANVLTF. The CDR3 DNA reads TGTGCCAGCAGCGTGTCGACAGGGGGAGCTGGGGCCAACGTCCTGACTTTC.